Listed below are T cell receptor beta chains from one sample, sequenced in a study of T-cell reconstitution after alpha-beta-depleted transplantation in children. TCRdb re-called the PCR reads with MiXCR, one entry per CDR3 protein. The table lists hundreds of thousands of distinct CDR3 sequences, about 12% of them singletons, with 0.79% in the top ten. Material: PBMCs, obtained before TCRalphabeta/CD19-depleted stem cell transplant. The receptors originated from a girl aged 2 to 10 with congenital amegakaryocytic thrombocytopenia, due to receive a stem cell transplant. CDR3s include the opening cysteine and the closing phenylalanine or tryptophan. A D gene is named only where the DNA matches it firmly. Size is omitted from some rows. Given values are once, few, many or a class for expanded clones.

v_gene,d_gene,abundance,j_gene,CDR3aa,CDR3nt
TRBV5-1,TRBD1,many,TRBJ2-5,CASSQGESQETQYF,TGCGCCAGCAGTCAGGGGGAAAGCCAAGAGACCCAGTACTTC
TRBV11-2,-,many,TRBJ2-1,CASSSKDGNEQFF,TGTGCCAGCAGCTCCAAGGACGGAAATGAGCAGTTCTTC
TRBV5-1,-,-,TRBJ2-1,CASREARVGYSEQFF,TGCGCCAGCAGGGAAGCTAGAGTCGGCTACAGTGAGCAGTTCTTC
TRBV7-9,-,-,TRBJ2-7,CASSLEGTGFISYEQYF,TGTGCCAGCAGCTTAGAGGGGACGGGTTTCATCTCCTACGAGCAGTACTTC
TRBV7-9,-,few,TRBJ2-4,CASSLGAPKNIQYF,TGTGCCAGCAGCTTAGGGGCCCCCAAAAACATTCAGTACTTC
TRBV5-6,-,few,TRBJ2-5,CASSKSAETQYF,TGTGCCAGCAGCAAATCAGCGGAGACCCAGTACTTC
TRBV7-9,TRBD2,few,TRBJ2-2,CASSPPGLAMNTGELFF,TGTGCCAGCAGCCCTCCGGGACTAGCGATGAACACCGGGGAGCTGTTTTTT
TRBV20-1,-,many,TRBJ1-1,CSASDSQNGNTEAFF,TGCAGTGCTAGTGACAGTCAGAATGGGAACACTGAAGCTTTCTTT
TRBV29-1,-,many,TRBJ2-5,CSVVGTQETQYF,TGCAGCGTTGTAGGGACGCAAGAGACCCAGTACTTC
TRBV25-1,TRBD1,few,TRBJ1-1,CASSAEGAYEGEAFF,TGTGCCAGCAGTGCGGAGGGGGCCTACGAAGGTGAAGCTTTCTTT
TRBV20-1,TRBD2,many,TRBJ2-7,CSASPSGSPYEQYF,TGCAGTGCTAGCCCTAGCGGGTCCCCCTACGAGCAGTACTTC
TRBV11-2,-,-,TRBJ2-1,CASSFSSDPRDSYNEQFF,TGTGCCAGCAGCTTCTCCTCAGACCCCCGAGACAGCTACAATGAGCAGTTCTTC
TRBV12-3/TRBV12-4,-,-,TRBJ1-2,CASSFRDGNYGYTF,TGTGCCAGCAGTTTCCGTGACGGGAACTATGGCTACACCTTC
TRBV9,TRBD1,many,TRBJ2-4,CASSARDRAKNIQYF,TGTGCCAGCAGCGCCCGGGACAGGGCCAAAAACATTCAGTACTTC
TRBV7-3,-,few,TRBJ2-2,CASSSEYSYNTGELFF,TGTGCCAGCAGCTCCGAGTACTCCTACAACACCGGGGAGCTGTTTTTT
TRBV15,TRBD2,-,TRBJ2-7,CATSRGTSGSSTYEQYF,TGTGCCACCAGCAGAGGTACTAGCGGGAGTTCTACCTACGAGCAGTACTTC
TRBV5-6,-,many,TRBJ1-2,CASSLKYYGYTF,TGTGCCAGCAGCTTGAAATACTATGGCTACACCTTC
TRBV20-1,-,many,TRBJ1-2,CSARPTAYGYTF,TGCAGTGCTAGACCGACAGCCTATGGCTACACCTTC
TRBV12-3/TRBV12-4,-,many,TRBJ1-1,CASSFLNTEAFF,TGTGCCAGCAGTTTTTTAAACACTGAAGCTTTCTTT
TRBV20-1,TRBD2,many,TRBJ2-3,CSRLGGDSTDTQYF,TGCAGTCGCTTGGGGGGGGACTCCACAGATACGCAGTATTTT
TRBV11-2,-,-,TRBJ2-3,CASSLLAAPFSSTDTQYF,TGTGCCAGCAGCTTATTAGCGGCTCCGTTTTCTAGCACAGATACGCAGTATTTT
TRBV4-1,-,-,TRBJ1-2,CASSQGTDRFYGYTF,TGCGCCAGCAGCCAAGGAACGGACAGATTCTATGGCTACACCTTC
TRBV7-9,-,few,TRBJ2-5,CASSEKEPGETQYF,TGTGCCAGCAGTGAGAAAGAGCCGGGCGAGACCCAGTACTTC
TRBV5-1,TRBD2,once,TRBJ2-7,CASSEGLADIRYEQYF,TGCGCCAGCAGCGAAGGTCTAGCGGATATACGCTACGAGCAGTACTTC
TRBV12-3/TRBV12-4,-,-,TRBJ2-7,CASSPVSALSYEQYF,TGTGCCAGCAGTCCCGTTTCGGCACTCTCCTACGAGCAGTACTTC
TRBV29-1,TRBD1,-,TRBJ2-5,CSVQRTGEETQYF,TGCAGCGTCCAAAGGACAGGGGAGGAGACCCAGTACTTC
TRBV5-6,-,many,TRBJ1-4,CASSLRPGDEKLFF,TGTGCCAGCAGCTTGAGGCCAGGGGATGAAAAACTGTTTTTT
TRBV5-1,-,many,TRBJ2-7,CASSPDGTYEQYF,TGCGCCAGCAGCCCGGACGGTACCTATGAGCAGTACTTC
TRBV20-1,TRBD2,-,TRBJ2-1,CSAGVLAGGNEQFF,TGCAGTGCTGGAGTTCTAGCGGGAGGCAATGAGCAGTTCTTC
TRBV20-1,TRBD1,many,TRBJ2-5,CSARGTGKKTQYF,TGCAGTGCTAGAGGGACAGGAAAAAAGACCCAGTACTTC
TRBV18,TRBD1,many,TRBJ2-7,CASSPRDRSQEQYF,TGTGCCAGCTCACCACGGGACAGAAGTCAGGAGCAGTACTTC
TRBV4-2,-,few,TRBJ2-4,CASSQDLRRTALAKNIQYF,TGTGCCAGCAGCCAAGATTTAAGGCGGACAGCACTAGCCAAAAACATTCAGTACTTC
TRBV14,TRBD2,few,TRBJ2-1,CASSQWSPAGESEQFF,TGTGCCAGCAGCCAATGGTCCCCAGCGGGAGAGAGTGAGCAGTTCTTC
TRBV27,TRBD1,-,TRBJ2-3,CASSPGRGRRDTQYF,TGTGCCAGCAGTCCAGGCAGGGGGCGCCGAGATACGCAGTATTTT
TRBV12-3/TRBV12-4,TRBD2,many,TRBJ2-2,CASSKTSGRAGGELFF,TGTGCCAGCAGTAAGACTAGCGGGAGGGCCGGCGGGGAGCTGTTTTTT
TRBV18,-,few,TRBJ1-2,CASSPGTAVWGYTF,TGTGCCAGCTCACCCGGGACGGCGGTTTGGGGCTACACCTTC
TRBV15,-,-,TRBJ2-1,CATRPRGEQHNEQFF,TGTGCCACCAGACCCAGGGGGGAACAACACAATGAGCAGTTCTTC
TRBV28,-,many,TRBJ1-1,CASSSTGFWTEAFF,TGTGCCAGCAGTTCAACAGGGTTTTGGACTGAAGCTTTCTTT
TRBV6-5,-,many,TRBJ1-2,CASSYSFSYGYTF,TGTGCCAGCAGTTACAGTTTCAGCTATGGCTACACCTTC
TRBV11-2,-,many,TRBJ2-1,CASSKTSFLENEQFF,TGTGCCAGCAGCAAGACTAGTTTTCTGGAGAATGAGCAGTTCTTC
TRBV25-1,-,-,TRBJ2-2,CASSWGRPGTGELFF,TGTGCCAGCAGTTGGGGGAGGCCGGGAACCGGGGAGCTGTTTTTT
TRBV20-1,TRBD2,-,TRBJ2-1,CSAVLGGGNEQFF,TGCAGTGCTGTTCTCGGGGGAGGGAATGAGCAGTTCTTC
TRBV5-1,-,many,TRBJ2-1,CASSSHSTTLSYNEQFF,TGCGCCAGCAGCTCTCACTCGACTACCCTCTCCTACAATGAGCAGTTCTTC
TRBV25-1,TRBD1,-,TRBJ2-3,CASSETPGQGRTDTQYF,TGTGCCAGCAGTGAAACCCCCGGACAGGGGAGGACAGATACGCAGTATTTT
TRBV10-3,TRBD2,few,TRBJ2-7,CAISDFDLAGEINEQYF,TGTGCCATCAGTGATTTCGATTTAGCGGGAGAGATCAACGAGCAGTACTTC
TRBV6-1,TRBD2,-,TRBJ2-7,CASTLPASGSEQYF,TGTGCCAGCACCCTCCCAGCTAGCGGCAGCGAGCAGTACTTC
TRBV2,-,-,TRBJ2-5,CASSRTESLETQYF,TGTGCCAGCAGTCGGACGGAATCCCTAGAGACCCAGTACTTC
TRBV12-3/TRBV12-4,TRBD1,few,TRBJ1-2,CAIGKGQTMGYTF,TGTGCCATCGGAAAGGGACAGACTATGGGCTACACCTTC
TRBV20-1,-,many,TRBJ2-7,CSASSGRVGMLSYEQYF,TGCAGTGCTAGTTCGGGGCGAGTGGGGATGCTCTCCTACGAGCAGTACTTC
TRBV20-1,-,-,TRBJ2-5,CSARDPGSPREETQYF,TGCAGTGCTAGAGATCCCGGTTCCCCGAGGGAAGAGACCCAGTACTTC
TRBV5-6,-,many,TRBJ2-2,CASSLVFQGMSAGELFF,TGTGCCAGCAGCTTGGTGTTCCAGGGAATGTCCGCCGGGGAGCTGTTTTTT
TRBV7-6,-,many,TRBJ2-3,CASSLEVAPTDTQYF,TGTGCCAGCAGCTTAGAGGTAGCGCCCACAGATACGCAGTATTTT
TRBV5-1,-,-,TRBJ2-2,CASSLITGQNTGELFF,TGCGCCAGCAGCTTGATTACAGGCCAAAACACCGGGGAGCTGTTTTTT
TRBV7-9,TRBD1,few,TRBJ1-1,CASSLGSGGPGEAFF,TGTGCCAGCAGCCTGGGGTCAGGGGGGCCCGGTGAAGCTTTCTTT
TRBV20-1,-,few,TRBJ2-1,CSASLEQSNEQFF,TGCAGTGCTAGCCTCGAACAGAGCAATGAGCAGTTCTTC
TRBV5-1,TRBD2,few,TRBJ2-3,CASSPKREGQSDTQYF,TGCGCCAGCAGCCCCAAGCGGGAGGGTCAGTCAGATACGCAGTATTTT
TRBV18,-,few,TRBJ1-1,CACIPGYGTTEAFF,TGTGCCTGCATTCCAGGGTACGGAACCACTGAAGCTTTCTTT
TRBV7-9,-,-,TRBJ2-6,CASSTRSGANVLTF,TGTGCCAGCAGCACAAGGTCGGGGGCCAACGTCCTGACTTTC